Listed below are T cell receptor beta chains from one sample, sequenced in a study of OX40 agonist ivuxolimab in advanced cancers. Assay: immunoSEQ multiplex PCR; the TCRdb copy retains only in-frame clones and omits some. The table lists nearly 60,000 clones, more than 80% of them singletons. Sequencing was performed on CD4+ or CD8+ T cells sorted from blood, taken in a trial of the OX40 agonist ivuxolimab. These receptors came from an adult with an advanced solid tumor such as melanoma, head and neck, liver or kidney cancer. The CDR3 runs from the conserved cysteine through the conserved F or W. A D gene is named only where the DNA matches it firmly. The listing skips clone size in some rows; elsewhere it reads once, few, many or a size class.

d_gene: TRBD1
abundance: .
j_gene: TRBJ1-6
v_gene: TRBV5-1
CDR3nt: TGCGCCAGCAGCTTAGGGGACAGCTATTCACCCCTCCACTTT
CDR3aa: CASSLGDSYSPLHF

d_gene: TRBD1
abundance: .
j_gene: TRBJ2-7
v_gene: TRBV25-1
CDR3nt: TGTGCCAGCAGGGGACAGGGGTCCTACGAGCAGTACTTC
CDR3aa: CASRGQGSYEQYF

d_gene: .
abundance: .
j_gene: TRBJ2-3
v_gene: TRBV15
CDR3nt: TGTGCCACCAGCAGAGATCTCCGGGGGTCCACAGATACGCAGTATTTT
CDR3aa: CATSRDLRGSTDTQYF

d_gene: TRBD2
abundance: .
j_gene: TRBJ2-5
v_gene: TRBV7-8
CDR3nt: TGTGCCAGCAGCGGGACTAGCGGCCAAGAGACCCAGTACTTC
CDR3aa: CASSGTSGQETQYF

d_gene: .
abundance: .
j_gene: TRBJ1-6
v_gene: TRBV2
CDR3nt: TGTGCCAGCAGTGAAAATAATTCACCCCTCCACTTT
CDR3aa: CASSENNSPLHF

d_gene: TRBD1
abundance: .
j_gene: TRBJ1-2
v_gene: TRBV2
CDR3nt: TGTGCCAGCAGTGAATTAGACAGGGTTAGTGGCTACACCTTC
CDR3aa: CASSELDRVSGYTF

d_gene: .
abundance: .
j_gene: TRBJ2-3
v_gene: TRBV27
CDR3nt: TGTGCCAGCAGGGAGTTGTCTTCAGATACGCAGTATTTT
CDR3aa: CASRELSSDTQYF

d_gene: .
abundance: few
j_gene: TRBJ1-4
v_gene: TRBV7-9
CDR3nt: TGTGCCAGCAGCTCGCGACAGAGTAATGAAAAACTGTTTTTT
CDR3aa: CASSSRQSNEKLFF

d_gene: .
abundance: once
j_gene: TRBJ1-1
v_gene: TRBV29-1
CDR3nt: TGCAGCGTTGAGCTAACGTCTTGGAACACTGAAGCTTTCTTT
CDR3aa: CSVELTSWNTEAFF

d_gene: TRBD1
abundance: .
j_gene: TRBJ2-2
v_gene: TRBV5-5
CDR3nt: TGTGCCAGCAGCGGGGGACAGGGTAACACCGGGGAGCTGTTTTTT
CDR3aa: CASSGGQGNTGELFF

d_gene: TRBD2
abundance: .
j_gene: TRBJ2-1
v_gene: TRBV28
CDR3nt: TGTGCCAGCAGTTCTCCCGGGGGGGGTCGGTTCTTC
CDR3aa: CASSSPGGGRFF

d_gene: .
abundance: .
j_gene: TRBJ1-2
v_gene: TRBV7-2
CDR3nt: TGTGCCAGCAGCTTAGGGTGGCAAGTTCCTAACTATGGCTACACCTTC
CDR3aa: CASSLGWQVPNYGYTF

d_gene: TRBD1
abundance: .
j_gene: TRBJ1-5
v_gene: TRBV28
CDR3nt: TGTGCCTCAGGAGGGACAGGTCCTCAGCCCCAGCATTTT
CDR3aa: CASGGTGPQPQHF

d_gene: .
abundance: .
j_gene: TRBJ2-2
v_gene: TRBV5-4
CDR3nt: TGTGCCAGCAGCTTGGTTTCGGCCGGGGAGCTGTTTTTT
CDR3aa: CASSLVSAGELFF

d_gene: .
abundance: .
j_gene: TRBJ1-2
v_gene: TRBV13
CDR3nt: TGTGCCAGCAGCTTAGAGGGGGAGAGAGGCTACACCTTC
CDR3aa: CASSLEGERGYTF

d_gene: TRBD1
abundance: few
j_gene: TRBJ2-4
v_gene: TRBV7-8
CDR3nt: TGTGCCAGCAGCAAGGGGACAGATGGCATTCAGTACTTC
CDR3aa: CASSKGTDGIQYF

d_gene: TRBD1
abundance: .
j_gene: TRBJ1-6
v_gene: TRBV19
CDR3nt: TGTGCCAGTAGCGCCGGGACAGGGGGCACAGGCTCACCCCTCCACTTT
CDR3aa: CASSAGTGGTGSPLHF

d_gene: TRBD1
abundance: once
j_gene: TRBJ1-2
v_gene: TRBV19
CDR3nt: TGTGCCAGTAGTCGGGACAGGGGGCCCTATGGCTACACCTTC
CDR3aa: CASSRDRGPYGYTF

d_gene: .
abundance: .
j_gene: TRBJ2-4
v_gene: TRBV19
CDR3nt: TGTGCCAGTCAGCCGGGGGATTTCGGGAACATTCAGTACTTC
CDR3aa: CASQPGDFGNIQYF

d_gene: TRBD1
abundance: .
j_gene: TRBJ2-1
v_gene: TRBV19
CDR3nt: TGTGCCAGTAGTATCACCCGGACAGGGACAAATGAGCAGTTCTTC
CDR3aa: CASSITRTGTNEQFF

d_gene: .
abundance: .
j_gene: TRBJ2-5
v_gene: TRBV5-4
CDR3nt: TGTGCCAGCAGCTCGGGACCTCAGAAGGGGACCCAGTACTTC
CDR3aa: CASSSGPQKGTQYF

d_gene: .
abundance: .
j_gene: TRBJ1-4
v_gene: TRBV6-1
CDR3nt: TGTGCCAGCAGTGATCTGGCGGACGCCTCATCAACTAATGAAAAACTGTTTTTT
CDR3aa: CASSDLADASSTNEKLFF

d_gene: .
abundance: .
j_gene: TRBJ1-1
v_gene: TRBV7-6
CDR3nt: TGTGCCAGCAGCTTAACAGGGATGAACACTGAAGCTTTCTTT
CDR3aa: CASSLTGMNTEAFF

d_gene: .
abundance: .
j_gene: TRBJ2-7
v_gene: TRBV21-1
CDR3nt: TGTGCCAGCAGCTTTTCCGGGTCCGAGCAGTACTTC
CDR3aa: CASSFSGSEQYF

d_gene: TRBD2
abundance: .
j_gene: TRBJ2-3
v_gene: TRBV19
CDR3nt: TGTGCCAGTACCCCTAGCGGGGGAAGCACAGATACGCAGTATTTT
CDR3aa: CASTPSGGSTDTQYF

d_gene: TRBD1
abundance: .
j_gene: TRBJ2-4
v_gene: TRBV2
CDR3nt: TGTGCCAGCAGACCAGGGAGTGGGACAGGGGGCTACAGGGCCAAAAACATTCAGTACTTC
CDR3aa: CASRPGSGTGGYRAKNIQYF

d_gene: .
abundance: .
j_gene: TRBJ2-3
v_gene: TRBV18
CDR3nt: TGTGCCAGCTCACCGGCGACTAGGAGCACAGATACGCAGTATTTT
CDR3aa: CASSPATRSTDTQYF

d_gene: TRBD2
abundance: .
j_gene: TRBJ2-1
v_gene: TRBV19
CDR3nt: TGTGCCAGTAGCGGGGGGGCCGATTGGAATGAGCAGTTCTTC
CDR3aa: CASSGGADWNEQFF

d_gene: TRBD2
abundance: .
j_gene: TRBJ2-5
v_gene: TRBV5-1
CDR3nt: TGCGCCAGCAGCTTGGATGTGGTGGGAGGGGAGACCCAGTACTTC
CDR3aa: CASSLDVVGGETQYF

d_gene: TRBD1
abundance: .
j_gene: TRBJ1-1
v_gene: TRBV5-4
CDR3nt: TGTGCCAGCAGCTTGTGGGGGCAGGGGGCAGGCACTGAAGCTTTCTTT
CDR3aa: CASSLWGQGAGTEAFF

d_gene: TRBD1
abundance: .
j_gene: TRBJ1-1
v_gene: TRBV6-5
CDR3nt: TGTGCCAGCAGGCGGGACAGGGAGGTCGCTGAAGCTTTCTTT
CDR3aa: CASRRDREVAEAFF

d_gene: TRBD2
abundance: .
j_gene: TRBJ2-1
v_gene: TRBV10-3
CDR3nt: TGTGCCACCCGGGGGGGAAGCTCCTACAATGAGCAGTTCTTC
CDR3aa: CATRGGSSYNEQFF

d_gene: TRBD1
abundance: .
j_gene: TRBJ2-7
v_gene: TRBV16
CDR3nt: TGTGCCAGCAGCCAAGCCGCCGCGGGGACAGGCTACGAGCAGTACTTC
CDR3aa: CASSQAAAGTGYEQYF

d_gene: .
abundance: .
j_gene: TRBJ2-5
v_gene: TRBV6-1
CDR3nt: TGTGCCAGCAGTGAAGCGCGTTTCAGGGTCGAGACCCAGTACTTC
CDR3aa: CASSEARFRVETQYF

d_gene: .
abundance: medium-sized
j_gene: TRBJ1-4
v_gene: TRBV21-1
CDR3nt: TGTGCCTACTGGGGAGGGGCTAATGAAAAACTGTTTTTT
CDR3aa: CAYWGGANEKLFF

d_gene: .
abundance: .
j_gene: TRBJ2-5
v_gene: TRBV6-6
CDR3nt: TGTGCCAGCAGTTACTCGGCAGGGGCGATCCAAGAGACCCAGTACTTC
CDR3aa: CASSYSAGAIQETQYF

d_gene: TRBD2
abundance: .
j_gene: TRBJ2-5
v_gene: TRBV2
CDR3nt: TGTGCCAGCAGCCACTCAAAATTGGAGACTAGCGGGGGTTGGGAGACCCAGTACTTC
CDR3aa: CASSHSKLETSGGWETQYF

d_gene: .
abundance: .
j_gene: TRBJ2-7
v_gene: TRBV4-1
CDR3nt: TGCGCCAGCAGCCAGGCCTCACAAACCTACGAGCAGTACTTC
CDR3aa: CASSQASQTYEQYF

d_gene: .
abundance: .
j_gene: TRBJ1-2
v_gene: TRBV6-6
CDR3nt: TGTGCCAGCAGTTACCCTGACAGTAACGGCTACACCTTC
CDR3aa: CASSYPDSNGYTF

d_gene: .
abundance: .
j_gene: TRBJ2-1
v_gene: TRBV29-1
CDR3nt: TGCAGCGTTGAATGGTTGGTTAGGACAGTTGGAAGTTCCTACAATGAGCAGTTCTTC
CDR3aa: CSVEWLVRTVGSSYNEQFF

d_gene: .
abundance: few
j_gene: TRBJ2-1
v_gene: TRBV7-2
CDR3nt: TGTGCCAGCAGCTCCGTTCGAAGTCGGCAGTTCTTC
CDR3aa: CASSSVRSRQFF

d_gene: .
abundance: .
j_gene: TRBJ2-2
v_gene: TRBV6-5
CDR3nt: TGTGCCAGCAGTTACATGGGGGGAAACACCGGGGAGCTGTTTTTT
CDR3aa: CASSYMGGNTGELFF

d_gene: .
abundance: .
j_gene: TRBJ2-7
v_gene: TRBV5-1
CDR3nt: TGCGCCAGCAGCATAGGGACTGCCCTCCGCCCCGAGCAGTACTTC
CDR3aa: CASSIGTALRPEQYF

d_gene: TRBD1
abundance: .
j_gene: TRBJ2-5
v_gene: TRBV28
CDR3nt: TGTGCCAGCACATCAGCGGACAGGGTGATGGAGACCCAGTACTTC
CDR3aa: CASTSADRVMETQYF

d_gene: .
abundance: few
j_gene: TRBJ2-3
v_gene: TRBV10-1
CDR3nt: TGCGCCAGCAGTGAGTCTCTAACAGATACGCAGTATTTT
CDR3aa: CASSESLTDTQYF

d_gene: TRBD2
abundance: .
j_gene: TRBJ2-1
v_gene: TRBV6-4
CDR3nt: TGTGCCAGCAGTGGAAGTCTAGCGGGGGGGGAGCAGTTCTTC
CDR3aa: CASSGSLAGGEQFF

d_gene: TRBD2
abundance: .
j_gene: TRBJ2-1
v_gene: TRBV10-2
CDR3nt: TGCGCCAGCAGCTTAGCGGGGACCTACAATGAGCAGTTCTTC
CDR3aa: CASSLAGTYNEQFF

d_gene: .
abundance: .
j_gene: TRBJ1-1
v_gene: TRBV6-5
CDR3nt: TGTGCCAGTGGTCGCACTGAAGCTTTCTTT
CDR3aa: CASGRTEAFF

d_gene: .
abundance: few
j_gene: TRBJ1-1
v_gene: TRBV18
CDR3nt: TGTGCCAGCTCACCAGGCAGCCAGAACACTGAAGCTTTCTTT
CDR3aa: CASSPGSQNTEAFF

d_gene: .
abundance: .
j_gene: TRBJ2-7
v_gene: TRBV7-8
CDR3nt: TGTGCCAGCAGCCAATCCCGCCGATCCTACGAGCAGTACTTC
CDR3aa: CASSQSRRSYEQYF

d_gene: .
abundance: .
j_gene: TRBJ2-2
v_gene: TRBV11-3
CDR3nt: TGTGCCAGCAGCCCCCGGACGGCGAACACCGGGGAGCTGTTTTTT
CDR3aa: CASSPRTANTGELFF

d_gene: .
abundance: .
j_gene: TRBJ2-5
v_gene: TRBV5-1
CDR3nt: TGCGCCAGCAGCTCCAGGGGAGAGACCCAGTACTTC
CDR3aa: CASSSRGETQYF

d_gene: .
abundance: once
j_gene: TRBJ2-2
v_gene: TRBV10-1
CDR3nt: TGCGCCAGCAGTGGGAGGTTGACCGGGGAGCTGTTTTTT
CDR3aa: CASSGRLTGELFF

d_gene: .
abundance: .
j_gene: TRBJ2-7
v_gene: TRBV5-1
CDR3nt: TGCGCCAGCAGCTTGTACCTATCGAGGTTCTCCTACGAGCAGTACTTC
CDR3aa: CASSLYLSRFSYEQYF

d_gene: .
abundance: .
j_gene: TRBJ1-1
v_gene: TRBV6-1
CDR3nt: TGTGCCAGCAGTGTGGGAGGAAAAGAAGCTTTCTTT
CDR3aa: CASSVGGKEAFF

d_gene: TRBD2
abundance: few
j_gene: TRBJ2-7
v_gene: TRBV5-5
CDR3nt: TGTGCCAGCAGCCCCGGGGGGGGCATCTACGAGCAGTACTTC
CDR3aa: CASSPGGGIYEQYF

d_gene: .
abundance: .
j_gene: TRBJ2-3
v_gene: TRBV5-6
CDR3nt: TGTGCCAGCACCGACCGGTCGGGGGCCAGCACAGATACGCAGTATTTT
CDR3aa: CASTDRSGASTDTQYF

d_gene: TRBD2
abundance: .
j_gene: TRBJ2-5
v_gene: TRBV5-1
CDR3nt: TGCGCCAGCAGCTTGGGACTAGCGGGGGCCATCCAAGAGACCCAGTACTTC
CDR3aa: CASSLGLAGAIQETQYF

d_gene: TRBD2
abundance: .
j_gene: TRBJ2-7
v_gene: TRBV6-1
CDR3nt: TGTGCCACCGCCCCTAGCGGGGGGGCGTACGAGCAGTACTTC
CDR3aa: CATAPSGGAYEQYF